The T cell receptor (beta chain) under discussion was sequenced for a study of identical twins (dated by TCRdb to 2015 to 2016). Regarding the complete study: The study deep-sequenced TCR alpha and beta repertoires from monozygotic twins, unrelated adults of various ages and cord blood to test whether fetal clonotypes persist. To rule out contamination, replicate twin experiments were performed at different times with different library preparation protocols. The paper's findings and limits, for the study overall: Out-of-frame TCR alpha sequences shared between twins showed an excess of low generation-probability sequences compared with coincidental sharing between unrelated individuals. In monozygotic twins, recombination models systematically underestimated out-of-frame TCR alpha sharing, but the models matched the sharing seen between unrelated individuals. Excess twin sharing in beta out-of-frame sequences was weaker because fewer shared sequences lowered the signal-to-noise ratio. Because the same donors could not be followed over many years, conclusions were based on cross-sectional statistical analysis. Invariant T cells such as MAIT and iNKT could partly confound zero-insertion analyses, although diverse VJ usage argued against such confounding for most clonotypes. Abundant cord blood beta clonotypes had fewer insertions, young adult naive repertoires showed a similar but weaker trend, and memory repertoires showed no such trend.

Libraries were built with 5' RACE. This sample was sequenced with an Illumina HiSeq 2000. A universal primer binding site was added through template switching, and the final cDNA carried a unique molecular identifier so that TCR cDNA molecules could be counted accurately. Specific primers in the conserved constant-segment region were used to synthesize first-strand cDNA for the TCR alpha and beta chains. Each cDNA library was double barcoded, with a SMART-Mk sample barcode plus Illumina barcodes, to control for contamination. Two successive PCR steps introduced TruSeq adapter sequences along with Illumina sample barcodes. The TCR alpha and beta cDNA libraries were sequenced on the Illumina HiSeq platform using custom primers. The study's own analysis went as follows. MiGEC was used to process raw reads and extract unique molecular identifiers, and MiXCR was used to find CDR3 positions. For each individual, recombination models were inferred using an EM algorithm with the repgenHMM and IGoR tools. The tcR package in R was used for shared clonotype analysis, with sharing normalized by the product of cloneset sizes. Out-of-frame nonproductive sequences were analyzed to study raw recombination free of thymic and clonal selection effects. TCRdb applied fastp at Q25 and MiXCR to the public reads, then kept only in-frame beta chains. Duplicate CDR3 protein sequences are folded into a single record with the most common DNA and genes. The V and J calls and clone size are TCRdb's, not the authors'. The sample yields fewer than 250,000 distinct CDR3 sequences; roughly 9.4% were counted once. In total, the top ten clones hold around 5.1% of the sample.

Only healthy Caucasian donors were included. Miltenyi CD45RO+ enrichment and human naive T-cell isolation kits were used to isolate memory (CD45RO+) and naive T cells from PBMC. This clonotype appeared many times. Its specific antigen is unknown. No base quality information exists; no much larger clone differs at one position. The sample was memory (CD45RO+) T cells sorted from blood. The label giving this sample's cell subset or site can be read as: CD45RO+ enriched T cells. This TCR was sampled from a woman aged 18-29 years in good health.

Here the CDR3 is given as CSARDWSGQNTGELFF. The base sequence is TGCAGTGCTAGAGACTGGAGCGGGCAAAACACCGGGGAGCTGTTTTTT. The V and J segments used are TRBV20-1 and TRBJ2-2, and perhaps TRBD2 as D gene, on 6 matching bases. The trim is 0 bases for V and 2 bases for J, with a gap of 13 bases between the germline ends. The CDR3 runs 16 residues from the cysteine to the phenylalanine. Of all the DNA, just the CDR3 is kept, 48 bases in frame from base 1. The CDR1 and CDR2 encoded by the germline V gene (reference sequence) are DFQATT and SNEGSKA.